These 22 T cell receptor beta chains were sequenced from one sample in a study of blood T cells in healthy people across ages. Alongside a J-beta primer mix, a sample-barcoded 5' primer served in a second PCR lasting about 6 to 12 cycles. TCRdb redid the calling of the 5' RACE reads with MiXCR, one entry per CDR3 protein. The data show hundreds of thousands of distinct CDR3 sequences, under 25% seen once. Sequenced input: blood. Receptor source: a man in his 70s in good health.

The chain carries TRBV24-1 and TRBJ2-2; D gene uncertain. V lost 1 base and J 5 bases, leaving 13 bases between the germline ends. In germline, CDR1 is KGHDR, CDR2 SFDVKD. The CDR3 length is 16 residues. The CDR3 nucleotides are TGTGCCACCAGTGATTTAAAAGCTAAAGGAACCGGGGAGCTGTTTTTT. Translated, it gives CATSDLKAKGTGELFF.

The table lists this clonotype with a few counts. The chain links TRBV6-6 to TRBJ2-7; TRBD1 might be the D (7 bases). Germline-derived CDR1 and CDR2 are MNHNY and SVGAGI (reference sequence). The CDR3 extends over 13 amino acids. The V gene lost 8 bases and the J gene lost 4 bases, with 15 bases spanning the gap. The CDR3 DNA is TGTGCCAGCGGACAGGTGGGAGGATACGAGCAGTACTTC. Its translation: CASGQVGGYEQYF.

This clonotype was recorded at least ten times. CDR3 bases: TGCGCCAGCAGCTTGGAATGGGGGACTAGCGGAGGCTCCTACGAGCAGTACTTC. Its protein product is CASSLEWGTSGGSYEQYF. The V gene is TRBV5-1, the J gene TRBJ2-7, with 11 bases identical to TRBD2. The J segment lost 0 bases and the V segment lost 0 bases, leaving 8 bases of the junction unmatched. The germline gives CDR1 SGHRS, CDR2 YFSETQ. The CDR3 consists of 18 residues. Complete variable domain (other parts from reference TRBV5-1 and TRBJ2-7): KAGVTQTPRYLIKTRGQQVTLSCSPISGHRSVSWYQQTPGQGLQFLFEYFSETQRNKGNFPGRFSGRQFSNSRSEMNVSTLELGDSALYLCASSLEWGTSGGSYEQYFGPGTRLTVT.

The CDR3 nucleotides read TGTGCCAGCAGTTACTCGATCGGGGGCCCTATGAACACTGAAGCTTTCTTT. Its protein is CASSYSIGGPMNTEAFF. The rearrangement uses TRBV6-5 and TRBJ1-1; D perhaps matches TRBD1 (6 bases). The CDR3 runs 17 residues. The V gene lost 0 bases and the J gene lost 0 bases, with 14 bases spanning the gap. CDR1 is MNHEY, CDR2 SVGAGI, per germline.

Only a few counts were recorded for this clonotype. The chain carries TRBV5-1 and TRBJ2-6; 7 bases line up with TRBD2. The V gene's germline CDR1 is SGHRS and CDR2 YFSETQ. With 6 bases clipped from V and 8 bases from J, the junction kept 11 bases outside the gene matches. This CDR3 contains 15 residues. The CDR3 sequence: CASKEMGGGTNVLTF. As DNA, the CDR3 is TGCGCCAGCAAGGAAATGGGGGGAGGGACCAACGTCCTGACTTTC.

The chain is built from TRBV28 and TRBJ2-1; D may be TRBD2 (6 bases). Looked up from germline, CDR1 is MDHEN and CDR2 is SYDVKM. V was cut by 1 base and J by 0 bases, with 13 bases left in between. The CDR3 runs to 17 residues. The chain's CDR3 is CASSLLGREFSYNEQFF. The CDR3 DNA reads TGTGCCAGCAGTTTATTAGGACGGGAGTTCTCCTACAATGAGCAGTTCTTC.

There are a few counts of this clonotype. The rearrangement uses TRBV28 and TRBJ2-2, with TRBD1 matching 8 bases. J lost 5 bases, V lost 6 bases, and 5 bases had no gene match. Germline V gene data show CDR1 as MDHEN and CDR2 as SYDVKM. The CDR3 is 14 residues long. The CDR3 protein is CASRSTGATGELFF. CDR3 bases: TGTGCCAGCAGATCGACAGGGGCGACCGGGGAGCTGTTTTTT. Full variable domain (outside the CDR3, taken from reference TRBV28 and TRBJ2-2): DVKVTQSSRYLVKRTGEKVFLECVQDMDHENMFWYRQDPGLGLRLIYFSYDVKMKEKGDIPEGYSVSREKKERFSLILESASTNQTSMYLCASRSTGATGELFFGEGSRLTVL.

J is TRBJ2-5 and V is TRBV28; 7 nucleotides line up with TRBD2. The CDR3 length is 15 residues. With V trimmed by 5 bases and J by 1 base, 7 bases remained unmatched. Looked up from germline, CDR1 is MDHEN and CDR2 is SYDVKM. The DNA for the CDR3 is TGTGCCAGCAGTGTTTCAGCGGGGATCCAAGAGACCCAGTACTTC. Translation gives CASSVSAGIQETQYF. The full variable domain, rest sourced from reference TRBV28 and TRBJ2-5, is DVKVTQSSRYLVKRTGEKVFLECVQDMDHENMFWYRQDPGLGLRLIYFSYDVKMKEKGDIPEGYSVSREKKERFSLILESASTNQTSMYLCASSVSAGIQETQYFGPGTRLLVL.

This clonotype was detected only a few times. The V call is TRBV20-1, the J call TRBJ1-3, with D unclear. There are 15 residues in the CDR3. The V end lost 0 bases, the J end lost 8 bases, and 17 bases lay between the germline ends. Germline V gene data show CDR1 as DFQATT and CDR2 as SNEGSKA (reference sequence). The CDR3, as DNA: TGCAGTGCTAGAGACCGTACAAGGACCGTCGACACCATATATTTT. This translates into CSARDRTRTVDTIYF.

This clonotype was observed a few times. At one end, the junction sequence differs from germline, possibly due to a read error. The chain recombines TRBV24-1 with TRBJ2-5; maybe TRBD1 (6 bases). Looked up from germline, CDR1 is KGHDR and CDR2 is SFDVKD. CDR3 length: 13 residues. The CDR3 sequence is CATAGQPGESQYF. CDR3 bases: TGTGCCACCGCTGGACAGCCTGGAGAGTCCCAGTACTTC.

This clonotype appeared a few times. V is TRBV2 and J is TRBJ2-5; 9 nucleotides match TRBD2. CDR1 SNHLY and CDR2 FYNNEI come from the germline V gene. The CDR3 has 14 amino acids. V lost 2 bases, J lost 4 bases, and 2 bases stayed unmatched. CDR3 bases: TGTGCCAGCAGTGAATTTAGCGGGAGAGAGACCCAGTACTTC. This encodes CASSEFSGRETQYF.

This clonotype was counted only a few times. V and J are TRBV6-5 and TRBJ2-4; D is unresolved. Germline V gene lookup returns CDR1 MNHEY and CDR2 SVGAGI. This CDR3 is 15 amino acids long. Trimming cost V 4 bases and J 3 bases, with 13 bases left between them. CDR3: CASSSGGVNKNIQYF. CDR3 nucleotides: TGTGCCAGCAGTTCGGGCGGCGTAAACAAAAACATTCAGTACTTC.

This clonotype was picked up a small number of times. The chain's CDR3 is CASSQGSRGDSYEQYF. The DNA of the CDR3 is TGCGCCAGCAGCCAAGGGTCCAGGGGGGACTCCTACGAGCAGTACTTC. V and J are TRBV4-1 and TRBJ2-7; D perhaps matches TRBD1 (7 bases). This CDR3 comprises 16 residues. V gave up 1 base and J gave up 0 bases, with 13 bases separating them. Germline CDR1 is MGHRA and CDR2 is YSYEKL.

V usage is TRBV4-1 and J usage is TRBJ2-5; 13 nucleotides align to TRBD2. Germline trimming cut 1 base from V and 3 bases from J; bases unmatched to any gene: 2. Per germline, CDR1 MGHRA and CDR2 YSYEKL. This CDR3 has 16 amino acids. The CDR3 DNA follows: TGCGCCAGCAGCCAAGGACTAGCGGGAGGCGAAGAGACCCAGTACTTC. Protein sequence: CASSQGLAGGEETQYF.

This clonotype occurred a few times. The chain recombines TRBV6-5 with TRBJ2-5; D is perhaps TRBD2 (6 bases). Germline V CDR1 and CDR2: MNHEY, SVGAGI. This CDR3 has 16 residues. Trimming took off 0 bases at V and 6 bases at J, with 17 bases between the two ends. CDR3 amino acids: CASSYSNPEGLKTQYF. CDR3 sequence (DNA): TGTGCCAGCAGTTACTCGAATCCGGAGGGCCTGAAGACCCAGTACTTC.

In its sample, this clonotype was seen many times. This chain connects TRBV12-3 or TRBV12-4 to TRBJ1-5; D is uncertain. This CDR3 spans 13 amino acids. Between the trimmed V and J ends, which lost 5 bases and 6 bases, there was a span of 11 bases. This chain's CDR3 is CASSPRTGQPQHF. CDR3 DNA: TGTGCCAGCAGTCCCCGGACGGGTCAGCCCCAGCATTTT.

This sequence joins TRBV14 and TRBJ1-1; possibly TRBD1 for D (5 bases). Germline V gives CDR1 SGHDN, CDR2 FVKESK. CDR3 length: 15 amino acids. V lost 4 bases to trimming and J lost 1 base, with 13 bases between them. The CDR3 DNA sequence: TGTGCCAGCAGCCTTCAGGGAATCAAGAACACTGAAGCTTTCTTT. It specifies CASSLQGIKNTEAFF.

This clonotype appeared a few times. V is TRBV11-2 and J is TRBJ2-5; 14 positions agree with TRBD2. The germline CDR1 and CDR2 sequences are SGHAT and FQNNGV. This CDR3 is built from 17 residues. Trimming cost V 5 bases and J 4 bases; bases outside gene matches: 9. The CDR3 reads CASSPGLAGVGTETQYF. The DNA of the CDR3 is TGTGCCAGCAGCCCGGGACTAGCGGGAGTTGGTACAGAGACCCAGTACTTC.

The chain is built from TRBV20-1 and TRBJ1-5; D gene unclear. CDR1 is DFQATT and CDR2 is SNEGSKA in the germline V gene (reference sequence). V shed 2 bases and J shed 4 bases, with 9 bases lying between them. The CDR3 runs to 13 residues. Here the CDR3 DNA reads TGCAGTGCTAGACCGGTACAGAATCAGCCCCAGCATTTT. This codes for CSARPVQNQPQHF.

The sample holds a few counts of this clonotype. The chain is built from TRBV9 and TRBJ1-5; D might be TRBD1 (5 bases). Trimming left V 1 base short and J 5 bases short, with 10 bases between. The CDR3 loop spans 14 amino acids. Germline CDR1 is SGDLS and CDR2 is YYNGEE. This CDR3 is CASSVWGGDQPQHF. Here the CDR3 DNA reads TGTGCCAGCAGCGTATGGGGAGGGGATCAGCCCCAGCATTTT.

The CDR3 coding sequence is TGTGCCAGCAGCTCTACCGTAGCGCGACAGGGGCTTTCAGATACGCAGTATTTT. It specifies CASSSTVARQGLSDTQYF. This chain connects TRBV13 to TRBJ2-3, with 8 nucleotides matching TRBD1. The CDR3 covers 18 residues. The germline V gene encodes CDR1 PRHDT and CDR2 FYEKMQ (reference sequence). V was pared by 4 bases and J by 4 bases, with 16 bases of the junction left unmatched. Combining the CDR3 with reference TRBV13 and TRBJ2-3 gives the whole variable domain AAGVIQSPRHLIKEKRETATLKCYPIPRHDTVYWYQQGPGQDPQFLISFYEKMQSDKGSIPDRFSAQQFSDYHSELNMSSLELGDSALYFCASSSTVARQGLSDTQYFGPGTRLTVL.

There are a few counts of this clonotype. The chain links TRBV10-3 to TRBJ2-3; maybe TRBD2 (5 bases). The length of the CDR3 is 11 residues. The V and J ends lost 6 bases and 10 bases respectively, with 11 bases between them. Germline CDR1 is ENHRY and CDR2 is SYGVKD. The CDR3 nucleotides are TGTGCCATCAGCGACCGGGATTCGCAGTATTTT. Encoded protein: CAISDRDSQYF.